Detailed here is one TCR beta chain. CD8 cells regarded as naive lacked CD45RO, were positively chosen for CCR7, and omitted terminally differentiated effector memory CD45RA+ cells. The data belong to a study of shared clonotypes between healthy human individuals. For every subset, genomic DNA was evenly distributed across several immunoSEQ plates. Data came from immunoSEQ multiplex PCR; TCRdb stores just in-frame clones and leaves some out. The sample has over 2 million clones, about 95% seen once. V was cut by 5 bases and J by 8 bases, with 19 bases left in between. Germline V gene lookup returns CDR1 LNHNV and CDR2 YYDKDF (reference sequence). The CDR3 is made up of 15 amino acids.

This receptor was identified in a man aged 18-30 years in good health. Specimen: naive CD8+ T cells sorted from blood. V gene TRBV15 combines with J gene TRBJ2-1, with D tentatively TRBD2 (7 bases). The CDR3 nucleotides read TGTGCCACCAGCGCCCCTTCCCGCGGGGGCTATGAGCAGTTCTTC. Protein product: CATSAPSRGGYEQFF.